The 10 T cell receptor beta chains below were found in one sample sequenced in a study of response to subunit inactivated influenza vaccine. A single record per CDR3 protein comes from TCRdb applying MiXCR to the RT-PCR reads. The table records roughly 650,000 distinct CDR3 sequences, 15% to 19% of them present only once. Sequenced here: PBMCs from blood, sampled less than 13 days after vaccination. These receptors all stem from a man in his fifties who received an inactivated influenza vaccine.

V gene TRBV10-3 combines with J gene TRBJ2-6, with TRBD2 identical over 12 bases. Germline V gives CDR1 ENHRY, CDR2 SYGVKD. This CDR3 has 19 amino acids. With V trimmed by 0 bases and J by 2 bases, 5 bases remained unmatched. Here the CDR3 reads CAISESTLAGGTGANVLTF. CDR3 nucleotide sequence: TGTGCCATCAGTGAGTCTACACTAGCGGGAGGAACTGGGGCCAACGTCCTGACTTTC.

This clonotype has only a few counts. This chain connects TRBV11-2 to TRBJ2-2, with D hard to call. The length of the CDR3 is 19 residues. Germline CDR1 SGHAT, CDR2 FQNNGV. Trimming removed 5 bases from V and 0 bases from J, with 22 bases in between. The CDR3 region is CASSLRPRPLPANTGELFF. The CDR3 DNA is TGTGCCAGCAGCCTAAGACCTAGACCCCTTCCCGCGAACACCGGGGAGCTGTTTTTT.

This chain connects TRBV20-1 to TRBJ2-1; unclear D gene. Between the trimmed V and J ends, which lost 5 bases and 2 bases, there was a span of 13 bases. The CDR3 is made up of 14 amino acids. Germline CDR1 DFQATT, CDR2 SNEGSKA (reference sequence). In DNA form, the CDR3 reads TGCAGTGCTCCTACAGAGGCCACCTACAATGAGCAGTTCTTC. Translating gives CSAPTEATYNEQFF.

This chain connects TRBV29-1 to TRBJ2-7, with D possibly being TRBD1 (6 bases). The V gene's germline CDR1 is SQVTM and CDR2 ANQGSEA. The V and J ends lost 3 bases and 0 bases respectively, with 9 bases between them. The CDR3 is made up of 13 amino acids. The DNA of the CDR3 is TGCAGCGTTGATCTGGACAGCTCCTACGAGCAGTACTTC. Encoded protein: CSVDLDSSYEQYF.

The sample holds a few counts of this clonotype. The rearrangement uses TRBV7-3 and TRBJ2-1; TRBD2 might be the D (5 bases). CDR3 length: 15 amino acids. Trimming stripped 9 bases from V and 0 bases from J, with 15 bases between. CDR1 is SGHTA and CDR2 is FQGTGA in the germline V gene. The CDR3 sequence is CASSQRQSSYNEQFF. Here the CDR3 DNA reads TGTGCCAGTTCCCAGCGGCAGAGCTCCTACAATGAGCAGTTCTTC.

This clonotype was seen more than once but under ten times. The J gene is TRBJ1-5, the V gene TRBV12-3 or TRBV12-4, with TRBD1 identical over 9 bases. The CDR3 length is 14 residues. Trimming at V came to 4 bases and at J to 3 bases, leaving 1 base not matched to a gene. CDR3 DNA sequence: TGTGCCAGCAGTTGGACAGGGGACAATCAGCCCCAGCATTTT. Translation gives CASSWTGDNQPQHF.

This clonotype was picked up many times. This chain links TRBV7-9 with TRBJ2-1, with 11 positions matching TRBD2. This CDR3 is built from 15 residues. Germline CDR1 SEHNR, CDR2 FQNEAQ (reference sequence). V shed 6 bases and J 3 bases; nucleotides not matched to a gene: 4. The CDR3 DNA follows: TGTGCCAGCAGACCTACTAGCGGGGGCTACAATGAGCAGTTCTTC. This codes for CASRPTSGGYNEQFF.

In this sample, this clonotype turned up a few times. The rearrangement links TRBV3-1 to TRBJ2-7, with TRBD2 matching over 15 bases. The CDR3 is made up of 21 amino acids. V dropped 1 base and J dropped 6; count of bases not matched to a gene: 19. The V gene's germline CDR1 is LGHDT and CDR2 YNNKEL (reference sequence). The CDR3 region has the DNA TGTGCCAGCAGCCAAGTCGGATTCGGACTAGCGGGAGGGCCGTTTAGGCGCGAGCAGTACTTC. Its protein product is CASSQVGFGLAGGPFRREQYF.

The chain couples TRBV7-3 to TRBJ2-1; the D is unclear. CDR1 and CDR2 from the germline V gene are SGHTA and FQGTGA. CDR3 length: 15 amino acids. The V end lost 5 bases, the J end lost 0 bases, and 11 bases lay between the germline ends. The CDR3 region has the DNA TGTGCCAGCAGCAAGACTCAAAGCTCCTACAATGAGCAGTTCTTC. This codes for CASSKTQSSYNEQFF.

This chain links TRBV11-2 with TRBJ2-1; TRBD1 matches 9 bases. The CDR3 length is 17 residues. Germline CDR1 reads SGHAT; CDR2 reads FQNNGV. The J segment lost 4 bases and the V segment lost 5 bases, leaving 12 bases of the junction unmatched. CDR3 nucleotide sequence: TGTGCCAGCAGCGATGCGAACAGGGGGCCCGCTTACAATGAGCAGTTCTTC. Protein: CASSDANRGPAYNEQFF.